The 7 T cell receptor beta chains in this list originate from one sample, sequenced in a study of blood T cell repertoires in COVID-19. The table came from immunoSEQ multiplex PCR; TCRdb's copy has only in-frame clones and leaves some out. The table has just under 9,000 clones, less than 90% seen once. The sample consisted of peripheral blood. The source is a human donor with active COVID-19. The donor label of this sample is uncertain.

The chain employs TRBV9 and TRBJ1-6; TRBD1 matches at 8 bases. Germline assignment: CDR1 SGDLS and CDR2 YYNGEE. This CDR3 has 14 amino acids. V lost 2 bases, J lost 9 bases, and 4 bases stayed unmatched. The CDR3 DNA reads as TGTGCCAGCAGCGTCGACAGGGGAGGTTCACCCCTCCACTTT. It is translated as CASSVDRGGSPLHF.

This sequence joins TRBV6-2 or TRBV6-3 and TRBJ2-1, with a tentative D call TRBD2 (6 bases). The CDR3 extends over 15 amino acids. Germline CDR1 MNHEY, CDR2 SVGEGT. V lost 5 bases and J 8 bases, leaving 19 bases between the germline ends. CDR3 residues: CASSPGGSDVDEQFF. Here the CDR3 DNA reads TGTGCCAGCAGTCCCGGGGGTAGCGATGTCGATGAGCAGTTCTTC.

The rearrangement links TRBV6-5 to TRBJ2-3, with a tentative D call TRBD2 (6 bases). Looked up from germline, CDR1 is MNHEY and CDR2 is SVGAGI. V was cut by 0 bases and J by 4 bases, with 14 bases left in between. This CDR3 contains 16 residues. CDR3 sequence: CASSYSTFGGADTQYF. CDR3 nucleotide sequence: TGTGCCAGCAGTTACTCGACGTTCGGGGGAGCAGATACGCAGTATTTT.

The J gene is TRBJ2-3, the V gene TRBV5-4; D unresolved. Per the germline V gene, CDR1 is SGHNT and CDR2 is YYREEE (reference sequence). This CDR3 contains 13 residues. V lost 4 bases, J lost 4 bases, and 10 bases lay in between. The CDR3 nucleotides read TGTGCCAGCAGCCCCCTGGCCCCAGATACGCAGTATTTT. This gives the protein CASSPLAPDTQYF.

This clone appeared a few times. The chain combines TRBV6-5 with TRBJ1-1; D is uncertain. Germline V gene lookup returns CDR1 MNHEY and CDR2 SVGAGI. The CDR3 is made up of 15 amino acids. V was clipped by 0 bases and J by 0 bases, with 8 bases between them. CDR3 sequence reads: CASSYSRQMNTEAFF. As DNA, the CDR3 is TGTGCCAGCAGTTACTCGAGGCAGATGAACACTGAAGCTTTCTTT.

The J gene is TRBJ2-2, the V gene TRBV10-3; D is unresolved. This CDR3 has 13 residues. V lost 7 bases and J lost 6, with 12 bases in between. Germline V CDR1 and CDR2: ENHRY, SYGVKD. In DNA, the CDR3 is TGTGCCATCACGCCAGGCTGGTCCGGGGAGCTGTTTTTT. The encoded protein is CAITPGWSGELFF.

Only a few counts were recorded for this clone. The J gene is TRBJ2-2, the V gene TRBV5-4; 7 bases fit TRBD1. Germline trimming cut 2 bases from V and 0 bases from J; bases unmatched to any gene: 7. The germline V gene has CDR1 SGHNT and CDR2 YYREEE (reference sequence). This CDR3 region has 17 residues. The CDR3 region is CASSLVRQGANTGELFF. The CDR3, as DNA: TGTGCCAGCAGCTTAGTCCGGCAGGGGGCGAACACCGGGGAGCTGTTTTTT.